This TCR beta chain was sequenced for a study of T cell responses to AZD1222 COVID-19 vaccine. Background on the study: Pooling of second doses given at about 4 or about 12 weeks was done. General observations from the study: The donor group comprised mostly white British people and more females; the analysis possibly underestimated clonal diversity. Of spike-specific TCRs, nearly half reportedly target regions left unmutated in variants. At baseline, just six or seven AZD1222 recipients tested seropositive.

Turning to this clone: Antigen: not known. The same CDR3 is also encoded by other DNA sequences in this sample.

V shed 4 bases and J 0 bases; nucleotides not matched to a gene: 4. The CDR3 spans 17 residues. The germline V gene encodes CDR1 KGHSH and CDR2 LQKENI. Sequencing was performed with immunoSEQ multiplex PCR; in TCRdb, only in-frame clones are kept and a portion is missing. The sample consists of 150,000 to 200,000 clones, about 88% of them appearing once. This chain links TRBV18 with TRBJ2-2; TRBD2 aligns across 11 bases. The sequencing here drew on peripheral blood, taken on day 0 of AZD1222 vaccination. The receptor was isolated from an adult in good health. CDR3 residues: CASSLGLAGTNTGELFF. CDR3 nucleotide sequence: TGTGCCAGCTCACTTGGACTAGCGGGTACGAACACCGGGGAGCTGTTTTTT. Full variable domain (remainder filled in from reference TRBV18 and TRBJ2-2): NAGVMQNPRHLVRRRGQEARLRCSPMKGHSHVYWYRQLPEEGLKFMVYLQKENIIDESGMPKERFSAEFPKEGPSILRIQQVVRGDSAAYFCASSLGLAGTNTGELFFGEGSRLTVL.